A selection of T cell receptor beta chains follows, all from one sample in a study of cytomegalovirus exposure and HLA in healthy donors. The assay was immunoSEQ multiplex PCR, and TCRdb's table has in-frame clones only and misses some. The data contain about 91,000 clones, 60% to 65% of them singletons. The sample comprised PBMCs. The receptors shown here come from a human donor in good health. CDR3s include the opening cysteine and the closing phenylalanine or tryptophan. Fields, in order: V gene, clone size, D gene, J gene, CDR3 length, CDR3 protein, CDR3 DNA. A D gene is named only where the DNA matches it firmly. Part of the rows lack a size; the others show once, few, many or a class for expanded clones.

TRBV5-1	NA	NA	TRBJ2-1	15	CASSSRTGRDNEQFF	TGCGCCAGCAGCTCGCGGACAGGGAGGGACAATGAGCAGTTCTTC
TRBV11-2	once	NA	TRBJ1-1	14	CASSSQGLYTEAFF	TGTGCCAGCAGCTCGCAGGGTTTGTACACTGAAGCTTTCTTT
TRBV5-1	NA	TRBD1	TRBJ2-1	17	CASSLETGGGVYNEQFF	TGCGCCAGCAGCTTGGAGACAGGGGGGGGTGTATACAATGAGCAGTTCTTC
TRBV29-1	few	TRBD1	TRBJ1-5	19	CSTETHKPGTGGPNQPQHF	TGCAGCACTGAGACACATAAACCCGGGACAGGCGGTCCAAATCAGCCCCAGCATTTT
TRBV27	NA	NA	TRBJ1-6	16	CASSFAGGFYNSPLHF	TGTGCCAGCAGTTTTGCGGGGGGCTTCTATAATTCACCCCTCCACTTT
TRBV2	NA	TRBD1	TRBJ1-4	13	CASRTGGGEKLFF	TGTGCCAGCAGGACAGGGGGAGGTGAAAAACTGTTTTTT
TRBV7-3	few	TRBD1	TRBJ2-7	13	CASSLDRGYEQYF	TGTGCCAGCAGCTTGGACAGGGGCTACGAGCAGTACTTC
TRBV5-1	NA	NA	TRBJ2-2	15	CASSLRTARTGGLFF	TGCGCCAGCAGCCTAAGGACGGCGAGAACCGGGGGGCTGTTTTTT
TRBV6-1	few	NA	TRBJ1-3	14	CASSELQGRNTIYF	TGTGCCAGCAGTGAGCTACAGGGAAGAAACACCATATATTTT
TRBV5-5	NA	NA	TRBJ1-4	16	CASGAGPGRGYEKLFF	TGTGCCAGCGGAGCTGGCCCGGGGAGAGGTTATGAAAAACTGTTTTTT
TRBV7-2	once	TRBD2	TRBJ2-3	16	CASSLHRRGVTDTQYF	TGTGCCAGCAGCTTACACCGGCGGGGGGTCACAGATACGCAGTATTTT
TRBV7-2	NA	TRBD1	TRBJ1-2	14	CASSLSSGGRVYTF	TGTGCCAGCAGCTTAAGCTCAGGGGGTCGAGTCTACACCTTC
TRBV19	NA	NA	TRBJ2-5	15	CASSIDLAVQETQYF	TGTGCCAGTAGTATAGATTTGGCCGTCCAAGAGACCCAGTACTTC
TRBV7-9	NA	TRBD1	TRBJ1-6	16	CASSVGTGGGGSPLHF	TGTGCCAGCAGCGTCGGGACAGGGGGCGGCGGTTCACCCCTCCACTTT
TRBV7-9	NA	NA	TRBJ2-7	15	CASSPPDRTSYEQYF	TGTGCCAGCAGCCCCCCCGACAGGACCTCCTACGAGCAGTACTTC
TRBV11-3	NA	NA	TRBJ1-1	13	CASSGDRNTEAFF	TGTGCCAGCAGCGGAGACAGAAACACTGAAGCTTTCTTT
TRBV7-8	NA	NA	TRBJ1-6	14	CASSLRAGDSPLHF	TGTGCCAGCAGCTTACGTGCTGGAGATTCACCCCTCCACTTT
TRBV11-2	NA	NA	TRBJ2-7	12	CASSLAGYEQYF	TGTGCCAGCAGCTTAGCAGGGTACGAGCAGTACTTC
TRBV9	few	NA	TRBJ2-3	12	CASSDLADTQYF	TGTGCCAGCAGCGACTTAGCGGATACGCAGTATTTT